This TCR beta chain was documented in a study of blood T cells in healthy people across ages. V shed 6 bases and J shed 3 bases, with 6 bases lying between them. This CDR3 contains 11 residues. In germline, CDR1 is MNHEY, CDR2 SVGEGT. A J-beta primer mix and a sample-barcoded 5' primer were used in a second PCR of roughly 6 to 12 cycles. TCRdb reanalysed the 5' RACE reads using MiXCR and keeps one entry per CDR3 protein. The sample comprises 700,000 to 800,000 distinct CDR3 sequences, 35% to 45% of which are singletons, and more than 20% rests with the top ten. Points from the study as a whole: Diversity was estimated from one million T cells, and these estimates were considered underestimates.

This clonotype was counted at least ten times. Antigen unknown. Specimen: blood. The chain combines TRBV6-2 or TRBV6-3 with TRBJ2-7, with D unresolved. The source of this sequence is a woman aged 60-75 years in good health. The CDR3 reads CASRTFYEQYF. CDR3 DNA sequence: TGTGCCAGCAGGACCTTCTACGAGCAGTACTTC.